Listed below are T cell receptor beta chains from one sample, sequenced in a study of blood T cell repertoires in COVID-19. Libraries were prepared by immunoSEQ multiplex PCR; TCRdb keeps only in-frame clonotypes and omits some of them. The data hold 50,000 to 60,000 clones, with 90% observed a single time. The material sequenced was peripheral blood. The receptor source for this set is an elderly woman with acute or convalescent COVID-19. Each CDR3 is given with its conserved first and last residue. D genes are given only for firm matches. Clone size appears in some rows only: once, few, many, or a class for an expanded clone.

size	length	V	J	D	CDR3	DNA
.	13	TRBV7-9	TRBJ1-1	.	CASSLRGPTEAFF	TGTGCCAGCAGCTTGCGAGGGCCCACTGAAGCTTTCTTT
.	14	TRBV18	TRBJ1-2	TRBD1	CASSFDRGNYGYTF	TGTGCCAGCTCATTCGACAGGGGTAACTATGGCTACACCTTC
.	15	TRBV9	TRBJ1-1	TRBD1	CASSAGTGANTEAFF	TGTGCCAGCAGCGCTGGGACAGGGGCGAACACTGAAGCTTTCTTT
.	15	TRBV4-2	TRBJ2-3	.	CASSQDPTTTDTQYF	TGTGCCAGCAGCCAAGATCCGACTACCACAGATACGCAGTATTTT
.	15	TRBV5-4	TRBJ1-2	TRBD1	CASSLPRGTNYGYTF	TGTGCCAGCAGCTTGCCCAGGGGGACTAACTATGGCTACACCTTC
.	16	TRBV24-1	TRBJ2-1	.	CATSDSSSESYNEQFF	TGTGCCACCAGTGATTCGTCTAGCGAGTCCTACAATGAGCAGTTCTTC
.	15	TRBV6-2/TRBV6-3	TRBJ1-5	TRBD1	CASSHTGQGNQPQHF	TGTGCCAGCAGCCACACGGGACAGGGGAATCAGCCCCAGCATTTT
.	14	TRBV6-5	TRBJ2-3	TRBD1	CASSSGQGMDTQYF	TGTGCCAGCAGTTCGGGACAGGGGATGGATACGCAGTATTTT
.	18	TRBV4-3	TRBJ1-4	.	CASSQDWKAAGTNEKLFF	TGCGCCAGCAGCCAAGATTGGAAGGCGGCGGGGACTAATGAAAAACTGTTTTTT
.	16	TRBV19	TRBJ1-2	TRBD1	CASSMLDRGFLPGYTF	TGTGCCAGTAGTATGTTGGACAGGGGTTTTTTGCCTGGCTACACCTTC
.	12	TRBV19	TRBJ1-5	TRBD1	CASSGQGQPQHF	TGTGCCAGTAGTGGACAGGGTCAGCCCCAGCATTTT
.	15	TRBV5-6	TRBJ1-1	TRBD1	CASSISTGTGTEAFF	TGTGCCAGCAGCATCTCGACAGGGACAGGCACTGAAGCTTTCTTT
few	20	TRBV4-1	TRBJ2-7	TRBD1	CASSQVPDTLTGQGSYEQYF	TGCGCCAGCAGCCAAGTACCTGACACCCTAACGGGACAGGGATCCTACGAGCAGTACTTC
few	16	TRBV19	TRBJ2-5	.	CASSIAATPNPMAQYF	TGTGCCAGTAGTATCGCGGCGACGCCCAACCCCATGGCCCAGTACTTC
once	18	TRBV4-1	TRBJ1-2	.	CASSQEATTGFPHYGYTF	TGCGCCAGCAGCCAAGAAGCTACTACAGGGTTCCCCCACTATGGCTACACCTTC
.	14	TRBV6-5	TRBJ1-5	.	CASRAPDTNQPQHF	TGTGCCAGCAGAGCTCCCGACACAAATCAGCCCCAGCATTTT
.	15	TRBV2	TRBJ1-1	.	CASTVIRGQHTEAFF	TGTGCCAGCACAGTGATCAGGGGCCAGCACACTGAAGCTTTCTTT
.	16	TRBV4-3	TRBJ1-6	.	CASSQDPRPDNSPLHF	TGCGCCAGCAGCCAAGATCCCAGGCCCGATAATTCACCCCTCCACTTT
.	13	TRBV30	TRBJ2-7	TRBD1	CAWVRQGGYEQYF	TGTGCCTGGGTGAGACAGGGGGGGTACGAGCAGTACTTC